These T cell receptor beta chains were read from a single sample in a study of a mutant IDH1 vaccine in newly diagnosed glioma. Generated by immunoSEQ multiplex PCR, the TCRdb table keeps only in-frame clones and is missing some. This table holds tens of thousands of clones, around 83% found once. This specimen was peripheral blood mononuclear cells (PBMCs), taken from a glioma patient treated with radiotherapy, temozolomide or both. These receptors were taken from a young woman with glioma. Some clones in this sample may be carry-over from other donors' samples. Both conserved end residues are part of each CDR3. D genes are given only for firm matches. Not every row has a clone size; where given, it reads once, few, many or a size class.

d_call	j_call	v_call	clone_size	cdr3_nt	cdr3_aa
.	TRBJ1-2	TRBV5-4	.	TGTGCCAGCAGGCCAGATCGGGCCATAGGACGTAACTATGGCTACACCTTC	CASRPDRAIGRNYGYTF
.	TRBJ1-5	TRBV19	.	TGTGCCAGTAGTTGGGGGAACAGGGCTAATCAGCCCCAGCATTTT	CASSWGNRANQPQHF
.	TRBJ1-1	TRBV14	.	TGTGCCAGCAGCCAAGATGGGGCAGGCAGAGACACTGAAGCTTTCTTT	CASSQDGAGRDTEAFF
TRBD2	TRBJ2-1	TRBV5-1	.	TGCGCCAGCAGCTTGCAAGGGGCGGGGGGGTACGGTGAGCAGTTCTTC	CASSLQGAGGYGEQFF
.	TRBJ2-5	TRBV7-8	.	TGTGCCAGCAGCCCACCAACAAGGCCCCAGTACTTC	CASSPPTRPQYF
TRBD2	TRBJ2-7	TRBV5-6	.	TGTGCCAGCAGCTTGGATGGGACTAGGGTCTCCTACGAGCAGTACTTC	CASSLDGTRVSYEQYF
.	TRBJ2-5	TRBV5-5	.	TGTGCCAGCAGCTTGGCCGAGTACCAAGAGACCCAGTACTTC	CASSLAEYQETQYF
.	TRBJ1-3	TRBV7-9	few	TGTGCCAGCAGCCCTTACTCTGGAAACACCATATATTTT	CASSPYSGNTIYF
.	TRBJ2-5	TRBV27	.	TGTGCCAGTTGGCGGAGGGGAGAGACCCAGTACTTC	CASWRRGETQYF
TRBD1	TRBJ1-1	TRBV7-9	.	TGTGCCAGCAGCTTAGGACAGGGAAACACTGAAGCTTTCTTT	CASSLGQGNTEAFF